These 27 T cell receptor beta chains originate from one sample sequenced in a study of shared clonotypes between healthy human individuals. Clones were sequenced by immunoSEQ multiplex PCR, and TCRdb holds only the in-frame ones, with some missing. The table has approximately 110,000 clones, around 66% seen once. The sequencing sample was made of memory CD8+ T cells sorted from blood. Subset noted: CD45RO+ cells pooled with CCR7-negative TemRA cells. The receptors were sampled from a woman aged 25 to 39 in good health.

The chain recombines TRBV5-1 with TRBJ2-7; 10 positions agree with TRBD2. Germline lookup yields CDR1 SGHRS and CDR2 YFSETQ. J gave up 6 bases and V 3 bases, and 6 bases lay outside the gene matches. CDR3 size: 14 residues. Written as DNA, the CDR3 is TGCGCCAGCAGCTCCTCTAGCGGGAGCCGCGAGCAGTACTTC. This translates into CASSSSSGSREQYF.

This chain uses TRBV29-1 with TRBJ2-1, with TRBD1 identical over 9 bases. Germline CDR1 SQVTM, CDR2 ANQGSEA. V lost 3 bases and J lost 8; bases outside the gene matches: 8. CDR3 length: 14 residues. DNA for the CDR3: TGCAGCGTTGACCCCGGGACAGGGTTGGATGAGCAGTTCTTC. Protein product: CSVDPGTGLDEQFF.

The rearrangement joins TRBV29-1 to TRBJ2-7, with 7 bases aligning to TRBD1. The CDR3 extends over 14 amino acids. The V segment lost 6 bases and the J segment 2 bases; nucleotides outside the gene matches: 10. Germline CDR1 is SQVTM and CDR2 is ANQGSEA. The CDR3 sequence: CSVPRGNATYEQYF. DNA for the CDR3: TGCAGCGTACCCAGGGGGAATGCGACCTACGAGCAGTACTTC.

The CDR3 region is CASSREAVTLADNEQFF. The CDR3 DNA follows: TGTGCCAGCAGCCGAGAAGCCGTTACACTAGCGGACAATGAGCAGTTCTTC. The chain uses TRBV11-2 and TRBJ2-1, with 8 bases aligning to TRBD2. The trim removed 5 bases at V and 5 bases at J, leaving 14 bases unmatched. Germline assignment: CDR1 SGHAT and CDR2 FQNNGV. There are 17 residues in the CDR3.

The chain employs TRBV6-6 and TRBJ2-7; no firm D call. Trimming took off 10 bases at V and 11 bases at J, with 12 bases between the two ends. Germline CDR1 reads MNHNY; CDR2 reads SVGAGI (reference sequence). The CDR3 covers 9 residues. For the CDR3, the DNA is TGTGCCACCGGGCTTAAGGAGTACTTC. It yields the protein CATGLKEYF.

V usage is TRBV19 and J usage is TRBJ2-1; D unresolved. V lost 7 bases, J lost 7 bases, and 20 bases lay in between. The CDR3 is 15 residues long. In germline, CDR1 is LNHDA, CDR2 SQIVND (reference sequence). The CDR3 sequence: CASTTDLAEGNEQFF. Here the CDR3 DNA reads TGTGCCAGTACTACCGACCTTGCCGAAGGGAATGAGCAGTTCTTC.

As for this clone: The same CDR3 is also encoded by other DNA sequences in this sample. The chain joins TRBV18 to TRBJ1-3; D unresolved. The CDR3 loop spans 14 amino acids. The germline V and J ends were trimmed by 1 base and 1 base, with 5 bases remaining between them. Germline V gives CDR1 KGHSH, CDR2 LQKENI. The CDR3 sequence is CASSPQGSGNTIYF. The CDR3 region has the DNA TGTGCCAGCTCACCACAGGGTTCTGGAAACACCATATATTTT.

The chain combines TRBV25-1 with TRBJ1-1; tentative D call: TRBD1 (5 bases). The CDR3 sequence is 15 residues long. The ends were cut back, 3 bases at V and 2 bases at J, with 13 bases in the middle. Germline loops: CDR1 MGHDK, CDR2 SYGVNS. The CDR3 DNA is TGTGCCAGCAGTGACATCAGAGGGGCTAACACTGAAGCTTTCTTT. It codes for CASSDIRGANTEAFF.

The rearrangement uses TRBV21-1 and TRBJ1-5. TRBV21-1 is a documented pseudogene. This CDR3 is built from 16 residues. The CDR3 DNA sequence: TGTGCCAGCAAGGTGAGGCACCGGGACCCCAATCAGCCCCAGCATTTT. Translating gives CASKVRHRDPNQPQHF.

The chain carries TRBV7-7 and TRBJ1-4; D gene ambiguous. Germline V gene lookup returns CDR1 SSHAT and CDR2 FNYEAQ (reference sequence). CDR3 length: 12 residues. V lost 5 bases and J lost 11, with 12 bases in between. This chain's CDR3 is CASSEGREKLFF. CDR3 nucleotide sequence: TGTGCCAGCAGCGAAGGTCGGGAGAAACTGTTTTTT.

The chain is built from TRBV25-1 and TRBJ1-1, with 7 bases fitting TRBD1. Per the germline V gene, CDR1 is MGHDK and CDR2 is SYGVNS. Trimming took 4 bases from V and 3 from J; bases not matched to a gene: 5. The CDR3 has 14 residues. For the CDR3, the DNA is TGTGCCAGCAGTGTAGACAGGGTCTACACTGAAGCTTTCTTT. Protein product: CASSVDRVYTEAFF.

The chain uses TRBV10-3 and TRBJ2-7; no reliable D call. The germline CDR1 and CDR2 sequences are ENHRY and SYGVKD. The CDR3 loop spans 14 amino acids. Trimming took 3 bases from V and 3 from J, leaving 12 bases between them. The CDR3 reads CAISDTLSSYEQYF. CDR3 nucleotide sequence: TGTGCCATCAGTGATACCCTATCCAGCTACGAGCAGTACTTC.

The J gene is TRBJ2-2, the V gene TRBV6-1; 7 bases line up with TRBD2. Germline values: CDR1 MNHNS, CDR2 SASEGT. This CDR3 has 16 amino acids. V trimming: 2 bases; J trimming: 6 bases; junction bases outside the gene matches: 9. In nucleotides, the CDR3 is TGTGCCAGCAGTGAATCACCGGGAGGTGCGTCCGGGGAGCTGTTTTTT. Translating it yields CASSESPGGASGELFF.

The chain joins TRBV5-8 to TRBJ2-7; D not resolved. Germline lookup yields CDR1 SGHTS and CDR2 YDEGEE. The CDR3 has 13 amino acids. Trimming cost V 0 bases and J 3 bases, with 7 bases left between them. The CDR3: CASSLANFYEQYF. The CDR3 DNA follows: TGTGCCAGCAGCTTGGCGAACTTCTACGAGCAGTACTTC.

In regard to this clone: The junction shows a germline mismatch at one end, possibly a read error. This chain joins TRBV2 and TRBJ1-3; D is ambiguous. The CDR3 runs 15 residues. CDR1 and CDR2 (germline): SNHLY, FYNNEI. The CDR3 protein is CASSESGHTGTTIYF. The CDR3 DNA sequence: TGTGCCAGCAGTGAATCGGGCCACACCGGAACCACCATATATTTT.

The V gene is TRBV5-4, the J gene TRBJ1-4, with a possible D match to TRBD1 (5 bases). Germline loops: CDR1 SGHNT, CDR2 YYREEE (reference sequence). Trimming shortened V by 2 bases and J by 10 bases, and 21 bases separated the two germline ends. CDR3 length: 16 amino acids. CDR3 coding DNA: TGTGCCAGCAGCTTAAGATTGGGCCAGGGCTCCGGAAAACTGTTTTTT. It yields the protein CASSLRLGQGSGKLFF.

The chain employs TRBV5-1 and TRBJ2-2; TRBD2 matches 8 bases. The CDR3 spans 17 residues. Losses at the gene ends were 0 bases for V and 1 base for J; bases not matched to a gene: 5. Germline assignment: CDR1 SGHRS and CDR2 YFSETQ. CDR3 region: CASSLEGLAGNTGELFF. In nucleotides, the CDR3 is TGCGCCAGCAGCTTGGAAGGGCTAGCGGGGAACACCGGGGAGCTGTTTTTT.

The rearrangement links TRBV7-9 to TRBJ2-7, with TRBD1 matching over 9 bases. V gave up 5 bases and J gave up 3 bases; unmatched junction bases: 5. The CDR3 runs to 14 residues. CDR1 and CDR2 from the germline V gene are SEHNR and FQNEAQ (reference sequence). The CDR3 loop reads CASSRRDRDYEQYF. The CDR3 DNA follows: TGTGCCAGCAGCCGCCGGGACAGGGACTACGAGCAGTACTTC.

This chain joins TRBV5-1 and TRBJ2-7; D may match TRBD1 or TRBD2 (5 bases each). V was cut by 3 bases and J by 6 bases, with 19 bases left in between. This CDR3 is 15 amino acids long. Germline V gene data show CDR1 as SGHRS and CDR2 as YFSETQ. This CDR3 is CASSSWDRSRFEQYF. The DNA of the CDR3 is TGCGCCAGCAGCTCTTGGGACCGCTCTAGGTTCGAGCAGTACTTC. The whole variable domain, remainder taken from reference TRBV5-1 and TRBJ2-7, is KAGVTQTPRYLIKTRGQQVTLSCSPISGHRSVSWYQQTPGQGLQFLFEYFSETQRNKGNFPGRFSGRQFSNSRSEMNVSTLELGDSALYLCASSSWDRSRFEQYFGPGTRLTVT.

V usage is TRBV25-1 and J usage is TRBJ2-7; tentative D call: TRBD2 (6 bases). V was shortened by 5 bases and J by 2 bases, with 16 bases between the two germline ends. Germline-derived CDR1 and CDR2 are MGHDK and SYGVNS. The CDR3 totals 15 residues. The CDR3 reads CASSSSVDRPYEQYF. CDR3 sequence (DNA): TGTGCCAGCAGTTCTAGCGTTGACAGACCCTACGAGCAGTACTTC.

This clone was observed at least ten times. The rearrangement joins TRBV10-3 to TRBJ1-3; TRBD1 aligns across 9 bases. V was clipped by 3 bases and J by 0 bases; unmatched bases: 3. The CDR3 contains 16 residues. Germline V lookup: CDR1 ENHRY, CDR2 SYGVKD. CDR3 amino acids: CAISDGDRVSGNTIYF. The CDR3 nucleotides are TGTGCCATCAGTGATGGGGACAGGGTCTCTGGAAACACCATATATTTT.

The chain is built from TRBV6-6 and TRBJ2-7, with a weak D call TRBD1 (5 bases). The CDR3 contains 15 residues. Germline CDR1 reads MNHNY; CDR2 reads SVGAGI (reference sequence). The germline V and J ends were trimmed by 3 bases and 9 bases, with 21 bases remaining between them. CDR3 protein: CASSYGATRSLAQYF. CDR3 bases: TGTGCCAGCAGTTATGGGGCAACCCGAAGCCTCGCGCAGTACTTC.

A note on this clone: This CDR3 is also generated by other DNA sequences in the sample. The chain employs TRBV19 and TRBJ2-1; possibly TRBD2 for D (5 bases). The V end was cut by 2 bases, the J end by 4 bases, with 12 bases between. The CDR3 sequence is 15 residues long. Germline V gene sequence: CDR1 LNHDA, CDR2 SQIVND (reference sequence). The CDR3 spells CASSIRSGYYNEQFF. In nucleotides, the CDR3 is TGTGCCAGTAGTATAAGGAGCGGATATTACAATGAGCAGTTCTTC.

As for this clone: A much bigger clone sits one base away, suggesting this may be a read error. Other DNA variants within this sample encode the same CDR3. The chain has TRBV4-2 and TRBJ2-7; 12 bases match TRBD2. CDR3 size: 16 residues. The germline gives CDR1 LGHNA, CDR2 YNFKEQ. V shed 3 bases, J shed 5 bases, and the junction held 8 bases outside the gene matches. CDR3 DNA: TGTGCCAGCAGCCAGGATCCGACTAGCGGGAGCAACGAGCAGTACTTC. It is translated as CASSQDPTSGSNEQYF.

This chain connects TRBV7-9 to TRBJ2-2, with a tentative D call TRBD1 (6 bases). CDR3 size: 16 residues. Trimming removed 5 bases from V and 1 base from J, with 14 bases in between. CDR1 is SEHNR and CDR2 is FQNEAQ in the germline V gene (reference sequence). The CDR3 protein is CASSPRGQWNTGELFF. CDR3 DNA sequence: TGTGCCAGCAGCCCGCGCGGACAGTGGAACACCGGGGAGCTGTTTTTT.

In its sample, this clone was seen a few times. The chain links TRBV30 to TRBJ1-6; D gene ambiguous. The CDR3 length is 11 residues. V lost 4 bases and J 10 bases, leaving 8 bases between the germline ends. CDR1 and CDR2 (germline): GTSNPN, SVGIG (reference sequence). The CDR3 DNA follows: TGTGCCTGGAAGGAAGGCTCACCCCTCCACTTT. Translated, it gives CAWKEGSPLHF. The complete variable domain, with remaining parts taken from reference TRBV30 and TRBJ1-6, reads SQTIHQWPATLVQPVGSPLSLECTVEGTSNPNLYWYRQAAGRGLQLLFYSVGIGQISSEVPQNLSASRPQDRQFILSSKKLLLSDSGFYLCAWKEGSPLHFGNGTRLTVT.

The rearrangement joins TRBV6-7 to TRBJ2-3; perhaps TRBD1 as D (5 bases). TRBV6-7 is marked as an open reading frame, function uncertain. This CDR3 is 16 amino acids long. Trimming cost V 0 bases and J 1 base, with 11 bases left between them. The DNA for the CDR3 is TGTGCCAGCAGTTACTCGAATAGGGGTTGCACAGATACGCAGTATTTT. Encoded protein: CASSYSNRGCTDTQYF.